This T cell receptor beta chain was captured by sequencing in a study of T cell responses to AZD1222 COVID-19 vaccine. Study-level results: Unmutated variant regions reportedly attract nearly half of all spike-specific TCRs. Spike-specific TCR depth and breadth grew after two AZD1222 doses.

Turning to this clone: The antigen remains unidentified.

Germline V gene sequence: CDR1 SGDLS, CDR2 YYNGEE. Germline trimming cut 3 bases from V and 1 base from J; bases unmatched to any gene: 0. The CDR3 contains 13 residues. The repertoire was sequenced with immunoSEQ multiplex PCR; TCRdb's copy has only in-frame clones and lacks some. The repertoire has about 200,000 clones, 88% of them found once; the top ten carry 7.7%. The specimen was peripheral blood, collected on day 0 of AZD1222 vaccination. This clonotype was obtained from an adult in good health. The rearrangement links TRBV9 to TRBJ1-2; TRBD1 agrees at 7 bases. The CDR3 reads CASSAGGNYGYTF. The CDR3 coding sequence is TGTGCCAGCAGCGCAGGGGGTAACTATGGCTACACCTTC.